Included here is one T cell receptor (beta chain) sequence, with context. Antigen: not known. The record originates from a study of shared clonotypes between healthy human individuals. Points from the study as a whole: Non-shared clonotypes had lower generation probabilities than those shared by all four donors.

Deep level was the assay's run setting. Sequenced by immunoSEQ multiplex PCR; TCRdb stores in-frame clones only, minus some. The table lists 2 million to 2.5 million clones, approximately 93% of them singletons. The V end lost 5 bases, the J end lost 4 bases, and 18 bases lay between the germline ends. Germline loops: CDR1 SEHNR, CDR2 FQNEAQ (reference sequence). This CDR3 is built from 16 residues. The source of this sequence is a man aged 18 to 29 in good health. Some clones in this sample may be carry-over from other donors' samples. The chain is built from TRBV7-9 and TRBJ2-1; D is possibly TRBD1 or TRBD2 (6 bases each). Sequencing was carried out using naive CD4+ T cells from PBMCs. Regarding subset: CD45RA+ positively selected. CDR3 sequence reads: CASSPRRGGRYNEQFF. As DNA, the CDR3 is TGTGCCAGCAGCCCCCGGAGAGGGGGGAGGTACAATGAGCAGTTCTTC.